The TCR beta chain under discussion was sequenced for a study of early T cells in non-severe SARS-CoV-2 infection. Unique molecular identifiers were affixed to single, distinct cDNA molecules. TCRdb itself ran the 5' RACE reads through MiXCR, one entry per CDR3 protein. The data hold fewer than 30,000 distinct CDR3 sequences, with more than 4% observed a single time. The CDR3 extends over 15 amino acids. Losses at the gene ends were 5 bases for V and 0 bases for J; bases not matched to a gene: 10. The germline V gene encodes CDR1 DFQATT and CDR2 SNEGSKA (reference sequence). The chain has TRBV20-1 and TRBJ2-7; the match to TRBD2 covers 7 bases. The material sequenced was whole blood. This sequence originates from an adult who was a healthcare worker with PCR-confirmed SARS-CoV-2 infection or an uninfected control (not recorded which). The CDR3 bases are TGCAGTGCTTGGCCGGTAGCGGGCAGCTCCTACGAGCAGTACTTC. It specifies CSAWPVAGSSYEQYF.